Listed below are T cell receptor beta chains from one sample, sequenced in a study of blood T cell repertoires in COVID-19. The method was immunoSEQ multiplex PCR; TCRdb's version includes in-frame clones alone and lacks a portion of them. The sample records about 100,000 clones, about 80% being singletons. The sample was peripheral blood. These receptors all come from an older woman with acute or convalescent COVID-19. Both conserved end residues are part of each CDR3. D genes are given only for firm matches. Not all rows give a size; the values are once, few, many and, for expanded clones, a class.

TRBJ1-3 few - TRBV7-2 CASSSNGQKFSGNTIYF TGTGCCAGCAGCTCCAATGGGCAGAAATTCTCTGGAAACACCATATATTTT
TRBJ1-1 - - TRBV4-1 CASSRRPREGVVNTEAFF TGCGCCAGCAGCCGCCGACCGCGCGAGGGTGTAGTGAACACTGAAGCTTTCTTT
TRBJ1-3 - TRBD1 TRBV9 CASSVAIEGTVSGNTIYF TGTGCCAGCAGCGTAGCTATCGAAGGGACAGTCTCTGGAAACACCATATATTTT
TRBJ1-2 - - TRBV30 CAWSVRGVEGGYTF TGTGCCTGGAGTGTACGCGGAGTCGAGGGTGGCTACACCTTC
TRBJ1-5 many - TRBV28 CATQGSNQPQHF TGTGCCACACAGGGCAGCAATCAGCCCCAGCATTTT
TRBJ1-1 once - TRBV18 CASSINRATEAFF TGTGCCAGCTCAATCAACAGGGCCACTGAAGCTTTCTTT
TRBJ1-1 - TRBD1 TRBV10-3 CAISGRTGLTKDTEAFF TGTGCCATCAGTGGTAGGACAGGTTTGACAAAGGACACTGAAGCTTTCTTT
TRBJ1-4 few - TRBV29-1 CSVEDLGGFGEKLFF TGCAGCGTTGAAGATCTCGGGGGGTTCGGTGAAAAACTGTTTTTT
TRBJ1-5 once TRBD1 TRBV7-8 CASSPPTGEGNQPQHF TGTGCCAGCAGCCCGCCGACAGGGGAAGGCAATCAGCCCCAGCATTTT
TRBJ1-3 - - TRBV5-6 CASSRRSRTSGNTIYF TGTGCCAGCAGCCGAAGGTCAAGGACATCTGGAAACACCATATATTTT
TRBJ1-4 - - TRBV12-3/TRBV12-4 CASSLGGEKLFF TGTGCCAGCAGTTTAGGTGGCGAAAAACTGTTTTTT
TRBJ1-2 - - TRBV2 CASSDDRTNYGYTF TGTGCCAGCAGTGACGACAGGACTAACTATGGCTACACCTTC
TRBJ1-2 - TRBD1 TRBV29-1 CSVAQGGQNYGYTF TGCAGCGTTGCCCAAGGGGGACAGAACTATGGCTACACCTTC
TRBJ1-1 - - TRBV6-5 CASRNQGGLNTEAFF TGTGCCAGCCGTAACCAGGGAGGATTGAACACTGAAGCTTTCTTT
TRBJ2-7 few - TRBV4-1 CASSQDGAVSWEQYF TGCGCCAGCAGCCAAGATGGGGCGGTCTCGTGGGAGCAGTACTTC
TRBJ2-2 - - TRBV2 CASSETGSDTGELFF TGTGCCAGCAGTGAGACAGGTTCAGACACCGGGGAGCTGTTTTTT
TRBJ2-3 - TRBD2 TRBV5-1 CASSSLLAGGTDTQYF TGCGCCAGCAGCTCTTTACTAGCGGGGGGAACAGATACGCAGTATTTT
TRBJ2-7 - TRBD1 TRBV5-4 CASSGGTGVFYEQYF TGTGCCAGCAGCGGCGGGACAGGGGTATTTTACGAGCAGTACTTC
TRBJ2-4 - - TRBV4-3 CASSQDQGGKNIQYF TGCGCCAGCAGCCAAGATCAGGGAGGAAAAAACATTCAGTACTTC
TRBJ1-2 - TRBD1 TRBV30 CAWSDGTGDVGGYTF TGTGCCTGGAGTGACGGGACAGGGGATGTGGGGGGCTACACCTTC
TRBJ1-1 - - TRBV9 CASSVGQSYTEAFF TGTGCCAGCAGCGTAGGACAGTCCTACACTGAAGCTTTCTTT
TRBJ1-5 - TRBD1 TRBV30 CAWSAGQGASNQPQHF TGTGCCTGGAGCGCGGGACAGGGGGCAAGCAATCAGCCCCAGCATTTT
TRBJ1-4 - - TRBV16 CASSQSRATNEKLFF TGTGCCAGCAGCCAATCCAGGGCAACTAATGAAAAACTGTTTTTT
TRBJ1-4 - TRBD1 TRBV27 CASSSQGATNEKLFF TGTGCCAGCAGTTCTCAGGGGGCAACTAATGAAAAACTGTTTTTT
TRBJ1-6 few - TRBV9 CASSVTYNSPLHF TGTGCCAGCAGCGTGACTTATAATTCACCCCTCCACTTT
TRBJ2-5 - TRBD1 TRBV2 CASSERTGTRDPQYF TGTGCCAGCAGTGAACGGACAGGGACAAGAGACCCCCAGTACTTC
TRBJ2-5 - - TRBV24-1 CATSDGGRQETQYF TGTGCCACCAGTGACGGGGGGCGCCAAGAGACCCAGTACTTC
TRBJ1-3 - - TRBV20-1 CSASGATSGNTIYF TGCAGTGCTAGTGGCGCTACCTCTGGAAACACCATATATTTT
TRBJ2-3 - TRBD2 TRBV10-3 CAISEWTSGTDTQYF TGTGCCATCAGTGAGTGGACTAGCGGCACAGATACGCAGTATTTT
TRBJ2-5 - TRBD1 TRBV9 CASSPLTGLQETQYF TGTGCCAGCAGCCCATTGACAGGGCTCCAAGAGACCCAGTACTTC
TRBJ1-1 - - TRBV25-1 CASSVPGTTNTEAFF TGTGCCAGCAGTGTCCCCGGGACAACGAACACTGAAGCTTTCTTT
TRBJ2-3 - TRBD2 TRBV5-4 CASSRGLAGAGDTQYF TGTGCCAGCAGCCGGGGACTAGCGGGGGCGGGAGATACGCAGTATTTT
TRBJ2-1 - - TRBV7-3 CASSRQAGGGYNEQFF TGTGCCAGCAGCCGACAGGCGGGTGGAGGCTACAATGAGCAGTTCTTC
TRBJ2-7 - - TRBV14 CASSQGRNSPGVQYF TGTGCCAGCAGCCAAGGGCGTAACTCCCCCGGGGTGCAGTACTTC
TRBJ2-1 - TRBD2 TRBV7-2 CASSLVATSGGGNEQFF TGTGCCAGCAGCTTAGTGGCAACTAGCGGGGGGGGTAATGAGCAGTTCTTC
TRBJ2-1 - TRBD2 TRBV7-2 CASSFSPVTSGGYEQFF TGTGCCAGCAGCTTCTCCCCGGTAACTAGCGGGGGGTATGAGCAGTTCTTC
TRBJ1-2 - - TRBV9 CASSAVSNYGYTF TGTGCCAGCAGCGCGGTCTCTAACTATGGCTACACCTTC
TRBJ1-2 - - TRBV27 CASSSPHAGSTYTF TGTGCCAGCAGTTCACCCCATGCGGGATCTACGTACACCTTC
TRBJ2-5 - - TRBV14 CASSLQLGGVETQYF TGTGCCAGCAGCCTTCAACTTGGAGGAGTGGAGACCCAGTACTTC
TRBJ2-5 - - TRBV12-3/TRBV12-4 CASSLRETQYF TGTGCCAGCAGTCTTCGAGAGACCCAGTACTTC
TRBJ1-1 - - TRBV18 CASSPRTGLNTEAFF TGTGCCAGCTCACCACGGACTGGCTTGAACACTGAAGCTTTCTTT
TRBJ1-1 - - TRBV7-2 CASSLAWGQGNTEAFF TGTGCCAGCAGCTTAGCCTGGGGGCAGGGAAACACTGAAGCTTTCTTT
TRBJ2-3 - - TRBV9 CASGSDSTDTQYF TGTGCCAGCGGGAGTGATAGCACAGATACGCAGTATTTT
TRBJ2-5 - TRBD2 TRBV7-3 CASSFAGEETQYF TGTGCCAGCAGCTTTGCGGGGGAGGAGACCCAGTACTTC
TRBJ1-4 - - TRBV5-8 CASSLLAEARGKLFF TGTGCCAGCAGCTTGCTGGCAGAGGCCCGTGGAAAACTGTTTTTT
TRBJ2-2 - TRBD1 TRBV3-1/TRBV3-2 CASSVSQGALAGELFF TGTGCCAGCAGCGTTTCACAGGGGGCACTTGCCGGGGAGCTGTTTTTT
TRBJ1-5 few TRBD1 TRBV6-5 CASWFGQGVAPQHF TGTGCCAGCTGGTTCGGGCAGGGGGTTGCGCCCCAGCATTTT
TRBJ1-5 - TRBD1 TRBV2 CASNGQGGNQPQHF TGTGCCAGCAACGGACAGGGAGGGAATCAGCCCCAGCATTTT
TRBJ2-7 - - TRBV14 CASSPLGRGEQYF TGTGCCAGCAGCCCCCTCGGAAGGGGCGAGCAGTACTTC
TRBJ2-5 - TRBD1 TRBV5-1 CASSPNTGAQETQYF TGCGCCAGCAGCCCTAATACAGGGGCCCAAGAGACCCAGTACTTC
TRBJ2-6 - - TRBV11-2 CASTVQSGGLRAGANVLTF TGTGCCAGCACCGTCCAGTCCGGGGGACTTAGGGCTGGGGCCAACGTCCTGACTTTC
TRBJ2-1 few TRBD1 TRBV19 CASSDWQGESSYNEQFF TGTGCCAGTAGTGATTGGCAGGGGGAGAGCTCCTACAATGAGCAGTTCTTC
TRBJ1-2 few TRBD1 TRBV25-1 CASSETGDYGYTF TGTGCCAGCAGCGAAACAGGGGACTATGGCTACACCTTC
TRBJ2-3 - TRBD2 TRBV4-3 CASSQEAGGHTDTQYF TGCGCCAGCAGCCAAGAAGCGGGGGGGCACACAGATACGCAGTATTTT
TRBJ2-5 - - TRBV11-3 CASSLQGYQETQYF TGTGCCAGCAGCTTACAGGGATACCAAGAGACCCAGTACTTC
TRBJ1-1 few - TRBV5-6 CASSLRGGEAFF TGTGCCAGCAGCTTGAGGGGCGGTGAAGCTTTCTTT
TRBJ1-5 - - TRBV7-2 CASSLAEGALQHF TGTGCCAGCAGCTTAGCGGAAGGGGCGCTCCAGCATTTT
TRBJ2-6 - - TRBV3-1/TRBV3-2 CASSLGGAGANVLTF TGTGCCAGCAGCCTCGGGGGAGCTGGGGCCAACGTCCTGACTTTC
TRBJ1-3 once TRBD1 TRBV19 CASSSGTGAGNTIYF TGTGCCAGTAGCTCCGGGACAGGGGCTGGAAACACCATATATTTT
TRBJ2-3 - TRBD2 TRBV5-1 CASARTGATGTSGGFRTDTQYF TGCGCCAGCGCTAGGACGGGGGCGACCGGGACTAGCGGGGGGTTTCGCACAGATACGCAGTATTTT